This T cell receptor (beta chain) is drawn from a study of T cell repertoires in MIS-A myocarditis (dated by TCRdb to about 2022). A remark on this clone: Its cognate antigen has yet to be identified. Nothing much larger sits one base from this clone, and base qualities are not available.

TCRbeta CDR3 regions were amplified with the immunoSEQ bias-controlled multiplex PCR and sequenced at high throughput. Per the authors' processing: The immunoSEQ vendor pipeline collapsed and filtered CDR3 sequences to measure the abundance and frequency of each unique TCRbeta CDR3. CD-HIT clustered dominant CDR3 amino acid sequences with SARS-CoV-2-specific ImmuneCODE TCRbeta sequences at a 90% global sequence identity threshold. Clones were classed as hyperexpanded at frequencies of 0.1 to 1 and as large at frequencies of 0.01 to 0.1. MiXCR was used to confirm CDR3 amino acid sequences and V and J gene assignments of dominant clones. The R stringdist package was used to compute Levenshtein distances between the patient clonotypes and the ImmuneCODE hits. TCRdb obtained this table from immuneACCESS and retained in-frame rearrangements with V and J assigned. These tables miss some clones; where compared with another copy, unresolved V genes account for less than half of the shortfall, and the remainder is unexplained. D and trimming come from the DNA, and the V and J calls and clone size come from that table. The sample records 14,000 to 15,000 clones, around 69% of which are singletons. Around 60% of the sample goes to the ten largest clones.

The QIAamp DNA FFPE kit was used to extract genomic DNA from formalin-fixed paraffin-embedded autopsy tissue. Counted from cysteine to phenylalanine, this CDR3 has 13 amino acids. This entry keeps only the CDR3 DNA: 39 bases, framed from base 1. The junction carries 7 bases between V and J, which are trimmed by 0 bases and 3 bases respectively. According to the germline V gene, CDR1 reads SGHRS and CDR2 reads YFSETQ. The clonotype comes from a man aged 18 to 29 with fulminant myocarditis from multisystem inflammatory syndrome in adults (MIS-A) after COVID-19. The rearranged segments are TRBV5-1 and TRBJ2-7, with the D gene uncertain. Sample: left ventricle heart tissue obtained at autopsy. Read against the paper, the sample's cell subset or site label means: cardiac tissue sample (left or right ventricle, interventricular septum, or pericardium). The nucleotide sequence reads as follows: TGCGCCAGCAGCTTGGAGATTCACTACGAGCAGTACTTC. Translated, this is CASSLEIHYEQYF. The CDR3, completed at both ends by the reference TRBV5-1 and TRBJ2-7 genes, gives the full variable domain KAGVTQTPRYLIKTRGQQVTLSCSPISGHRSVSWYQQTPGQGLQFLFEYFSETQRNKGNFPGRFSGRQFSNSRSEMNVSTLELGDSALYLCASSLEIHYEQYFGPGTRLTVT.